This T cell receptor (beta chain) was sequenced in a study of post-analysis software for immune sequencing data. Background on the study: Recorded disease courses covered relapsing-remitting, secondary progressive and progressive-relapsing multiple sclerosis. Some patients had no subtype annotation. General study points: Controls significantly exceeded multiple sclerosis patients in normalized Chao1 diversity. F measure grouped same-batch samples tightly together.

Tagging with unique molecular identifiers was a feature of the TCR beta cDNA libraries. Once roughly 0.85 to 11 million T cells were used, roughly 0.5 million cDNA molecules resulted. TCRdb analysed the PCR reads with MiXCR anew, one entry per CDR3 protein. The data contain roughly 800,000 distinct CDR3 sequences, approximately 50% of them seen just once; the ten biggest clones take up approximately 4.3%. A note on this clonotype: Its antigen is as yet unknown.

Sequencing was done on a sample of blood. This TCR came from a girl aged 5-17 years with multiple sclerosis.

The chain's CDR3 is CATSESGNYGYTF. The CDR3 nucleotides are TGCGCCACCTCGGAATCAGGGAACTATGGCTACACCTTC. V usage is TRBV10-1 and J usage is TRBJ1-2; tentatively, D is TRBD1 (5 bases). The CDR3 spans 13 residues. Trimming left V 10 bases short and J 2 bases short, with 14 bases between. Per germline, CDR1 WNHNN and CDR2 SYGVQD (reference sequence).